The T cell receptor beta chain described here comes from a study of a mutant IDH1 vaccine in newly diagnosed glioma (dated by TCRdb to about 2021). A note on the overall study: Patients were given eight vaccinations, in weeks 1, 3, 5, 7, 11, 15, 19 and 23, which matched visits V03 through V10. Peripheral blood samples were drawn at six visits, namely V03 (baseline), V05, V07, V10, V12 and V13. In the chemotherapy-containing groups, vaccination started alongside temozolomide cycles, whereas in patients who had radiotherapy alone it started 4-6 weeks after radiotherapy. Before enrollment, most patients had been given radiochemotherapy with temozolomide as standard therapy, while the rest had received either radiotherapy alone or temozolomide alone. Longitudinal TCRB deep sequencing was done for some 26 treated patients, wherever samples were available for exploratory analyses. Of the 25 to 40 patients who were treated, about 62% were male and around 38% were female, and the mean age was about 40 years.

Libraries were prepared through the immunoSEQ multiplex PCR assay. Following the manufacturer's protocol, the hsTCRB Kit was used to amplify rearranged TCR beta chain sequences. An Illumina MiSeq was used to sequence the TCRB libraries. The original methods were these. The kit vendor's proprietary platform handled demultiplexing, trimming and gene mapping. This is the immuneACCESS table as TCRdb keeps it, with only in-frame sequences that have V and J called. A part of the clones is gone; compared with another copy, unresolved V genes explain less than half, and the rest is unexplained. V, J and clone size are those of that table, while D and trimming were read from the DNA. In this sample the table shows about 82,000 clones, 70% to 90% of which occur a single time. Around 2% of the sample is in the top ten clones. CDR1 is given as LNHDA and CDR2 as SQIVND, both from the germline V gene (reference sequence). Deletion took 2 bases off V and 10 bases off J, with a span of 8 bases between the germline ends. The CDR3 runs 11 amino acids, cysteine and phenylalanine included. The DNA shown is the 33-base CDR3, in frame from base 1.

Broad study findings and their caveats: No apparent relationship was observed between pseudoprogression and alterations in the top peripheral T cell clonotypes detected by TCRB sequencing. It was noted by the authors that analyses of patient blood samples could not be reproduced owing to sample limitations. Immune responses induced by the vaccine were seen in approximately 93% of patients across multiple MHC alleles. Availability determined which PBMC samples were chosen for TCRB deep sequencing.

The label giving this sample's time point can be read as: week 23, last vaccination. Each vaccine dose, consisting of 300 ug of a 20-mer mutant IDH1 peptide in Montanide, was administered subcutaneously with topical imiquimod. All donors had newly diagnosed IDH1-mutant astrocytomas of WHO grade 3 or 4 that showed loss of nuclear ATRX. The samples were drawn from NOA16, a multicentre, single-arm, open-label phase I trial in Germany that tested a mutant IDH1 peptide vaccine in humans for the first time. Genomic DNA for TCRB sequencing was extracted from EDTA blood using the DNeasy Blood and Tissue Kit. About this clone: What antigen it recognizes has not been identified. Base qualities are not at hand, and no much larger clone is one base apart.

The TCR comes from a man younger than 45 with glioma. Some clones in this sample may be carry-over from other donors' samples. The V and J genes are TRBV19 and TRBJ1-1; the D gene cannot be named for sure. Source: PBMCs, taken from a glioma patient whose treatment included an IDH1 peptide vaccine. The sequenced DNA is TGTGCCAGTAGTATATGGAGAAGAGCTTTCTTT. Its coded protein is CASSIWRRAFF.